This T cell receptor beta chain came from a study of shared clonotypes between healthy human individuals. This CDR3 contains 13 residues. Germline lookup yields CDR1 SGHRS and CDR2 YFSETQ. Trimming took off 9 bases at V and 0 bases at J, with 11 bases between the two ends. Whole-study findings and limits: The sole specimen, blood, was sampled, and tissue repertoires likely differ.

The assay was immunoSEQ multiplex PCR, and TCRdb's table has in-frame clones only and misses some. Altogether around 2,000,000 clones are present, 95% being singletons, with the ten largest covering 0.13%. A remark on this clone: Its target is not known.

The rearrangement joins TRBV5-1 to TRBJ2-3; a possible D gene is TRBD1 (5 bases). The TCR originated in a man younger than 35 in good health. The specimen sequenced was naive CD4+ T cells sorted from blood. Documented subset: CD45RA+ positively selected. This CDR3 reads CATRAPSTDTQYF. The CDR3 DNA sequence: TGCGCCACCAGGGCCCCGAGCACAGATACGCAGTATTTT.